The 28 T cell receptor beta chains below were found in one sample sequenced in a study of T cell responses to AZD1222 COVID-19 vaccine (dated by TCRdb to about 2021). Preparation of the library involved the immunoSEQ multiplex PCR assay. The clones in this table, taken by TCRdb from immuneACCESS, are in-frame only. Not every clone is retained; where verified, under half of the shortfall comes from an unresolved V gene, and the cause of the rest is unknown. The sample includes over 95,000 clones, with 87% observed a single time. The leading ten clones occupy less than 15% of the sample. This sample's time point label indicates: baseline before first vaccination. Sequenced material: peripheral blood, taken on day 0 of AZD1222 vaccination. All receptors come from an adult in good health.

This clone was counted a single time. The chain carries TRBV5-1 and TRBJ1-6; D is perhaps TRBD1 (6 bases). V was cut by 8 bases and J by 9 bases, with 18 bases left in between. Per the germline V gene, CDR1 is SGHRS and CDR2 is YFSETQ. There are 14 residues in the CDR3. The CDR3 here is CARTRWGAISPLHF. As DNA, the CDR3 is TGCGCCAGGACGAGGTGGGGGGCTATTTCACCCCTCCACTTT.

The chain has TRBV4-3 and TRBJ2-1; D not certain. Germline V lookup: CDR1 LGHNA, CDR2 YSLEER. The CDR3 consists of 11 residues. V was trimmed by 1 base and J by 9 bases, leaving 4 bases between them. The chain's CDR3 is CASSQGFEQFF. In DNA, the CDR3 is TGCGCCAGCAGCCAAGGCTTTGAGCAGTTCTTC.

The V and J genes are TRBV7-2 and TRBJ2-1; 11 bases line up with TRBD2. With 4 bases clipped from V and 6 bases from J, the junction kept 14 bases outside the gene matches. Germline CDR1 SGHTA, CDR2 FQGNSA. The CDR3 runs 18 residues. Here the CDR3 DNA reads TGTGCCAGCAGCTGGGGTAGGGGTACTAGCGGGAGCCGCAATGAGCAGTTCTTC. Protein product: CASSWGRGTSGSRNEQFF.

The chain carries TRBV6-4 and TRBJ1-2; no clear D. The length of the CDR3 is 14 residues. V was pared by 10 bases and J by 4 bases, with 19 bases between. In germline, CDR1 is MRHNA, CDR2 SNTAGT. The CDR3 coding sequence is TGTGCCACCTACGCCGGGCCTCCGAGCTATGGCTACACCTTC. Translating gives CATYAGPPSYGYTF.

This chain joins TRBV28 and TRBJ2-1, with TRBD1 matching over 9 bases. Germline loops: CDR1 MDHEN, CDR2 SYDVKM. The ends lost 6 bases at V and 4 bases at J; junction bases unmatched: 13. The CDR3 runs to 17 residues. As DNA, the CDR3 is TGTGCCAGCAGGTTACCTGCCGGGACAGGGTTGTACAATGAGCAGTTCTTC. Protein: CASRLPAGTGLYNEQFF.

The chain is built from TRBV9 and TRBJ2-2; maybe TRBD1 (5 bases). Trimming left V 0 bases short and J 1 base short, with 7 bases between. The CDR3 contains 15 residues. Germline V gene data show CDR1 as SGDLS and CDR2 as YYNGEE. For the CDR3, the DNA is TGTGCCAGCAGCGTAGATACAGGGAACACCGGGGAGCTGTTTTTT. Amino acids: CASSVDTGNTGELFF. Full variable domain (remainder filled in from reference TRBV9 and TRBJ2-2): DSGVTQTPKHLITATGQRVTLRCSPRSGDLSVYWYQQSLDQGLQFLIQYYNGEERAKGNILERFSAQQFPDLHSELNLSSLELGDSALYFCASSVDTGNTGELFFGEGSRLTVL.

The J gene is TRBJ2-7, the V gene TRBV6-2 or TRBV6-3, with 10 bases fitting TRBD1. Germline V gene sequence: CDR1 MNHEY, CDR2 SVGEGT. The CDR3 length is 15 residues. The V gene end was trimmed by 2 bases and the J gene end by 3 bases; junction bases not matched to a gene: 4. CDR3 nucleotide sequence: TGTGCCAGCAGTTACGCCGGACAGGGGGTCTACGAGCAGTACTTC. As protein: CASSYAGQGVYEQYF.

Written as DNA, the CDR3 is TGTGCCAGCAGTTTAGATTACGTAGGCACAGATACGCAGTATTTT. It is translated as CASSLDYVGTDTQYF. The chain uses TRBV28 and TRBJ2-3; D gene unclear. The germline gives CDR1 MDHEN, CDR2 SYDVKM. Trimming removed 2 bases from V and 1 base from J, with 10 bases in between. The CDR3 is 15 amino acids.

This clone was counted once. The chain is built from TRBV7-9 and TRBJ1-2, with a weak D call TRBD1 (6 bases). The V and J ends lost 5 bases and 2 bases respectively, with 9 bases between them. CDR3 length: 13 residues. The germline gives CDR1 SEHNR, CDR2 FQNEAQ (reference sequence). CDR3 bases: TGTGCCAGCAGCGAACAGGGCAACTATGGCTACACCTTC. It yields the protein CASSEQGNYGYTF.

This chain connects TRBV5-6 to TRBJ2-7; D call uncertain. CDR3 length: 13 amino acids. Germline loops: CDR1 SGHDT, CDR2 YYEEEE. V was shortened by 0 bases and J by 1 base, with 5 bases between the two germline ends. CDR3 sequence (DNA): TGTGCCAGCAGCTTGGGAGTTTCCTACGAGCAGTACTTC. The encoded protein is CASSLGVSYEQYF.

This clone has a handful of counts. V gene TRBV6-5 combines with J gene TRBJ1-1; D unresolved. This CDR3 region has 13 residues. The V gene lost 2 bases and the J gene lost 4 bases, with 8 bases spanning the gap. Germline CDR1 and CDR2: MNHEY and SVGAGI. CDR3 nucleotide sequence: TGTGCCAGCAGTTACCCCGGGGTCACTGAAGCTTTCTTT. Translation gives CASSYPGVTEAFF.

V gene TRBV6-5 combines with J gene TRBJ1-1, with no clear D. CDR1 and CDR2 from the germline V gene are MNHEY and SVGAGI. There are 10 residues in the CDR3. Trimming removed 5 bases from V and 7 bases from J, with 5 bases in between. The DNA for the CDR3 is TGTGCCAGCAGTCTCCATGAAGCTTTCTTT. Translated, it gives CASSLHEAFF.

The rearrangement links TRBV28 to TRBJ1-1; unclear D gene. Trimming stripped 6 bases from V and 6 bases from J, with 17 bases between. Looked up from germline, CDR1 is MDHEN and CDR2 is SYDVKM. The CDR3 totals 14 residues. The CDR3 nucleotides are TGTGCCAGCAGCTTGACCCAAAGGGCCTCTGAAGCTTTCTTT. It translates to CASSLTQRASEAFF. The full variable domain, its missing parts supplied by reference TRBV28 and TRBJ1-1, is DVKVTQSSRYLVKRTGEKVFLECVQDMDHENMFWYRQDPGLGLRLIYFSYDVKMKEKGDIPEGYSVSREKKERFSLILESASTNQTSMYLCASSLTQRASEAFFGQGTRLTVV.

This rearrangement joins TRBV4-3 to TRBJ2-1; 12 nucleotides align to TRBD2. Trimming took 8 bases from V and 6 from J; bases not matched to a gene: 14. Germline-derived CDR1 and CDR2 are LGHNA and YSLEER. The CDR3 totals 17 residues. The CDR3 protein is CASRRSTSGSVGNEQFF. The CDR3, as DNA: TGCGCCAGCCGACGGTCGACTAGCGGGAGTGTCGGCAATGAGCAGTTCTTC.

The chain recombines TRBV19 with TRBJ2-2; 11 bases are a match to TRBD1. The ends lost 4 bases at V and 4 bases at J; junction bases unmatched: 5. Germline V gene sequence: CDR1 LNHDA, CDR2 SQIVND (reference sequence). The CDR3 length is 16 residues. The CDR3 nucleotides read TGTGCCAGTAGTAGGACCGGGACAGGGGGCACCGGGGAGCTGTTTTTT. This translates into CASSRTGTGGTGELFF.

V is TRBV5-1 and J is TRBJ2-2; D ambiguous. Germline V gene sequence: CDR1 SGHRS, CDR2 YFSETQ. The V end lost 2 bases, the J end lost 3 bases, and 11 bases lay between the germline ends. There are 15 residues in the CDR3. The DNA for the CDR3 is TGCGCCAGCAGCTTCGGCAGGCTCGACACCGGGGAGCTGTTTTTT. It codes for CASSFGRLDTGELFF.

The table lists this clone with a count of one. This sequence joins TRBV7-9 and TRBJ1-3; possible D gene TRBD1, 5 bases. The CDR3 has 16 residues. Trimming pared 4 bases from V and 3 bases from J, leaving 16 bases between. Germline V gene lookup returns CDR1 SEHNR and CDR2 FQNEAQ (reference sequence). The CDR3, as DNA: TGTGCCAGCAGCTCTAGAGTGGGGGTATTTGGAAACACCATATATTTT. Protein sequence: CASSSRVGVFGNTIYF.

This clone was observed once. This rearrangement joins TRBV5-4 to TRBJ2-3; D is undetermined. The CDR3 is 13 amino acids. The germline V gene encodes CDR1 SGHNT and CDR2 YYREEE (reference sequence). Trimming took off 0 bases at V and 7 bases at J, with 9 bases between the two ends. The CDR3 DNA follows: TGTGCCAGCAGCTTGGCTGGGCTTTATACGCAGTATTTT. Amino acids: CASSLAGLYTQYF.

The J gene is TRBJ1-3, the V gene TRBV28, with a possible D match to TRBD1 (5 bases). CDR1 and CDR2 from the germline V gene are MDHEN and SYDVKM. With 5 bases removed from V and 4 bases from J, the gap between germline ends came to 12 bases. This CDR3 is built from 14 residues. The DNA of the CDR3 is TGTGCCAGCAGTAAGAGGGGAACAGGAAACACCATATATTTT. It codes for CASSKRGTGNTIYF.

The V and J genes are TRBV28 and TRBJ2-1; possible D gene TRBD2, 6 bases. Per germline, CDR1 MDHEN and CDR2 SYDVKM. This CDR3 is built from 13 residues. With 7 bases removed from V and 6 bases from J, the gap between germline ends came to 13 bases. CDR3 in DNA: TGTGCCAGCACCCCTGCTAGCGTCAATGAGCAGTTCTTC. It translates to CASTPASVNEQFF.

The chain recombines TRBV19 with TRBJ1-1; tentative D call: TRBD1 (6 bases). Per the germline V gene, CDR1 is LNHDA and CDR2 is SQIVND (reference sequence). The germline V and J ends were trimmed by 2 bases and 1 base, with 8 bases remaining between them. The CDR3 is 14 amino acids. CDR3 region: CASSIRGANTEAFF. The CDR3 coding sequence is TGTGCCAGTAGTATAAGGGGGGCGAACACTGAAGCTTTCTTT. The variable domain in full, completed from reference TRBV19 and TRBJ1-1, reads DGGITQSPKYLFRKEGQNVTLSCEQNLNHDAMYWYRQDPGQGLRLIYYSQIVNDFQKGDIAEGYSVSREKKESFPLTVTSAQKNPTAFYLCASSIRGANTEAFFGQGTRLTVV.

There are a few counts of this clone. The chain carries TRBV4-3 and TRBJ2-6, with 7 bases identical to TRBD1. This CDR3 is 19 amino acids long. The J segment lost 0 bases and the V segment lost 0 bases, leaving 8 bases of the junction unmatched. CDR1 LGHNA and CDR2 YSLEER come from the germline V gene. The CDR3 sequence is CASSQDLRGQTSGANVLTF. CDR3 DNA sequence: TGCGCCAGCAGCCAAGATCTTCGGGGACAGACCTCTGGGGCCAACGTCCTGACTTTC.

The rearrangement links TRBV7-2 to TRBJ2-5; TRBD1 matches at 7 bases. The trim removed 1 base at V and 4 bases at J, leaving 6 bases unmatched. The CDR3 length is 15 residues. Germline V gene data show CDR1 as SGHTA and CDR2 as FQGNSA. CDR3 in amino acids: CASSLVGGGSETQYF. CDR3 DNA sequence: TGTGCCAGCAGCTTAGTAGGGGGCGGATCAGAGACCCAGTACTTC.

The rearrangement uses TRBV18 and TRBJ2-2; TRBD2 might be the D (6 bases). Germline V gene data show CDR1 as KGHSH and CDR2 as LQKENI. The CDR3 has 18 amino acids. The germline V and J ends were trimmed by 6 bases and 0 bases, with 20 bases remaining between them. The CDR3: CASSRRGGVRSNTGELFF. The CDR3 DNA follows: TGTGCCAGCTCGAGGCGCGGCGGGGTGCGCTCGAACACCGGGGAGCTGTTTTTT.

This chain joins TRBV6-5 and TRBJ2-2, with 8 nucleotides matching TRBD2. Germline trimming cut 11 bases from V and 1 base from J; bases unmatched to any gene: 6. CDR1 and CDR2 (germline): MNHEY, SVGAGI. This CDR3 spans 14 amino acids. The CDR3, as DNA: TGTGCCTCCCGGGGGGGGTGGAACACCGGGGAGCTGTTTTTT. Translated: CASRGGWNTGELFF.

As DNA, the CDR3 is TGTGCCAGCAGGTTAGCAGGGTGGAACACTGAAGCTTTCTTT. Protein: CASRLAGWNTEAFF. V is TRBV5-6 and J is TRBJ1-1, with D perhaps matching TRBD1 (5 bases). V was pared by 5 bases and J by 1 base, with 12 bases between. The CDR3 sequence is 14 residues long. Germline assignment: CDR1 SGHDT and CDR2 YYEEEE. Full variable domain (missing parts from reference TRBV5-6 and TRBJ1-1): DAGVTQSPTHLIKTRGQQVTLRCSPKSGHDTVSWYQQALGQGPQFIFQYYEEEERQRGNFPDRFSGHQFPNYSSELNVNALLLGDSALYLCASRLAGWNTEAFFGQGTRLTVV.

This rearrangement joins TRBV5-1 to TRBJ2-2; D call uncertain. The CDR3 spans 14 residues. Germline V gene lookup returns CDR1 SGHRS and CDR2 YFSETQ. V lost 2 bases and J lost 6, with 11 bases in between. The CDR3 loop reads CASSFGPRAGELFF. CDR3 nucleotide sequence: TGCGCCAGCAGCTTCGGACCTAGGGCCGGGGAGCTGTTTTTT.

The table lists this clone with a count of one. The J gene is TRBJ2-5, the V gene TRBV5-1; 12 bases align to TRBD2. The CDR3 length is 16 residues. Germline CDR1 and CDR2: SGHRS and YFSETQ. V dropped 3 bases and J dropped 2; count of bases not matched to a gene: 5. The CDR3 loop is CASSSAGTSGQETQYF. CDR3 DNA: TGCGCCAGCAGCTCGGCCGGGACTAGCGGGCAAGAGACCCAGTACTTC.